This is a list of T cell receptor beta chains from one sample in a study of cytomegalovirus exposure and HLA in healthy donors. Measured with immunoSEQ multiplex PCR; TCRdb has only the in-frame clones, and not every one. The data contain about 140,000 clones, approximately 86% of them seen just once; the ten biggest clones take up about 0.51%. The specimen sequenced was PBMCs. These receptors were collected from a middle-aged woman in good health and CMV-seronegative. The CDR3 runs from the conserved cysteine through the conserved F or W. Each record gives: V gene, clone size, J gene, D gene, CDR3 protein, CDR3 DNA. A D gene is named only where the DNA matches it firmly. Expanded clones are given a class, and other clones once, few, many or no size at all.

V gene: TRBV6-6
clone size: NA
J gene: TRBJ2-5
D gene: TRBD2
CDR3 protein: CASKGTSGSRGTQYF
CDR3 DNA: TGTGCCAGCAAAGGGACTAGCGGGAGTCGGGGGACCCAGTACTTC

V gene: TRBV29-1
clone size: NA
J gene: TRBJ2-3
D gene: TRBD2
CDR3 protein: CSVEDMGLAGADTQYF
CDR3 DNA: TGCAGCGTTGAAGATATGGGACTAGCGGGTGCAGATACGCAGTATTTT

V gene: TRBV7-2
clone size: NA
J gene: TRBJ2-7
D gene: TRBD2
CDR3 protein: CASSSLAGDLYEQYF
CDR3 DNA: TGTGCCAGCAGCTCACTAGCGGGAGACCTCTACGAGCAGTACTTC

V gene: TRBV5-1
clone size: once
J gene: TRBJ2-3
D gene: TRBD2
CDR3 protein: CASSLAGTSGTDTQYF
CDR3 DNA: TGCGCCAGCAGCTTGGCCGGGACTAGCGGCACAGATACGCAGTATTTT

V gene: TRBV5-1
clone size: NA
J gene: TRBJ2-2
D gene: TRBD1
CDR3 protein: CASSFMLGQGSGELFF
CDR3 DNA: TGCGCCAGCAGCTTTATGTTGGGACAGGGTTCGGGGGAGCTGTTTTTT

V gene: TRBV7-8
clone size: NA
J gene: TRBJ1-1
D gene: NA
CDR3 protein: CASRTGVTTEAFF
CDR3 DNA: TGTGCCAGCAGGACGGGGGTTACGACTGAAGCTTTCTTT

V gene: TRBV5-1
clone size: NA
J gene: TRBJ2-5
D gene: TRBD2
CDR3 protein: CASSLSQGLAGGLETQYF
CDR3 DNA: TGCGCCAGCAGCTTGAGTCAGGGACTAGCGGGAGGTTTAGAGACCCAGTACTTC

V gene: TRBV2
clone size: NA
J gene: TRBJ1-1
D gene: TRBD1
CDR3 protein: CASSGPGDRYTEAFF
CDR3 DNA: TGTGCCAGCAGTGGGCCCGGGGACAGGTACACTGAAGCTTTCTTT

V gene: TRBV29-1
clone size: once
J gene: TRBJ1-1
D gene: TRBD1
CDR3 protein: CSAYRTGGGTEAFF
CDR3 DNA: TGCAGCGCCTACCGGACAGGGGGAGGGACTGAAGCTTTCTTT

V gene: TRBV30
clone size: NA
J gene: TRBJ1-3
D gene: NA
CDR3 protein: CAWRGTGNTIYF
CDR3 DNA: TGTGCCTGGAGAGGGACAGGAAACACCATATATTTT

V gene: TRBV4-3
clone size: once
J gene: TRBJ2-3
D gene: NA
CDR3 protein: CASSQAAGGRAPGYF
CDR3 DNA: TGCGCCAGCAGCCAAGCGGCAGGTGGGCGGGCCCCGGGGTATTTT

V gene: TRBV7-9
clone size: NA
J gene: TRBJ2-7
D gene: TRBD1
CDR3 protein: CASSPGQGPYEQYF
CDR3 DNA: TGTGCCAGCAGCCCGGGACAGGGACCCTACGAGCAGTACTTC

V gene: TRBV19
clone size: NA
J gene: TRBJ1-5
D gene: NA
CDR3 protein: CASSWGPGQPQHF
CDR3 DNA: TGTGCCAGTAGCTGGGGGCCGGGTCAGCCCCAGCATTTT

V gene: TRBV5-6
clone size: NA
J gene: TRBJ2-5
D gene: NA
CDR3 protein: CASRPSLGTQYF
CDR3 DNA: TGTGCCAGCAGGCCCTCCCTCGGGACCCAGTACTTC

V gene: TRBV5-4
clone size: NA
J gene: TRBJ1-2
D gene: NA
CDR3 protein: CASSPSGGSPYGYTF
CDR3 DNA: TGTGCCAGCAGCCCATCGGGGGGGAGCCCCTATGGCTACACCTTC

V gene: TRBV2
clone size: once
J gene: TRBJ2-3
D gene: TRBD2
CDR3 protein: CASSELPSGWEGTQYF
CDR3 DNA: TGTGCCAGCAGTGAGTTACCTAGCGGGTGGGAGGGTACGCAGTATTTT

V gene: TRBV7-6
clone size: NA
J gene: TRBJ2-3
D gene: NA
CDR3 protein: CASSAQLAGTQYF
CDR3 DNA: TGTGCCAGCAGCGCCCAGTTGGCAGGTACGCAGTATTTT

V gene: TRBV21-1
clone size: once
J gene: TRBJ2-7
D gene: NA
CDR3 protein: CASSKSHPEYEQYF
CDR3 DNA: TGTGCCAGCAGCAAATCGCACCCTGAGTACGAGCAGTACTTC

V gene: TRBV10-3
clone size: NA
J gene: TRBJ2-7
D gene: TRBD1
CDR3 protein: CAISDLDRAPYEQYF
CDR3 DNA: TGTGCCATCAGTGACCTCGACAGGGCCCCCTACGAGCAGTACTTC

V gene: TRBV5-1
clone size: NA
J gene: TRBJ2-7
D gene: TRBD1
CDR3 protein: CASSLEGTGSHEQYF
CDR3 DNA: TGCGCCAGCAGCTTGGAAGGGACAGGTTCCCACGAGCAGTACTTC

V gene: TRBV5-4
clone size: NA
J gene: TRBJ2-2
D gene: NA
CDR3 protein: CASSDNPGFGGELFF
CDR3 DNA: TGTGCCAGCAGCGATAACCCGGGGTTTGGCGGGGAGCTGTTTTTT

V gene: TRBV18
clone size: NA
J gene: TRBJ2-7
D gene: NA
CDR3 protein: CASSPQGRSYEQYF
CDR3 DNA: TGTGCCAGCTCGCCGCAGGGGCGCTCCTACGAGCAGTACTTC

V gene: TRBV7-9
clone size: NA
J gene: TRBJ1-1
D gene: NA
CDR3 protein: CSSSFVSRYEAFF
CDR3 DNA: TGTTCCAGCAGCTTTGTGTCACGCTATGAAGCTTTCTTT

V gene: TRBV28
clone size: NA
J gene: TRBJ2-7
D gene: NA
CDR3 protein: CASSSAGTLGTREQYF
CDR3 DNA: TGTGCCAGCAGTTCGGCCGGGACTTTGGGGACGCGAGAGCAGTACTTC

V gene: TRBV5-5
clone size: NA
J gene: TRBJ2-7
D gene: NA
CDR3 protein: CASSSLADYEQYF
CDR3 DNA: TGTGCCAGCAGCTCCTTAGCGGACTACGAGCAGTACTTC

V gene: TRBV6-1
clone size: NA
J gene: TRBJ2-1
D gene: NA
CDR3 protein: CASSFGGSYNEQFF
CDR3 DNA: TGTGCCAGCAGTTTTGGGGGGTCCTACAATGAGCAGTTCTTC

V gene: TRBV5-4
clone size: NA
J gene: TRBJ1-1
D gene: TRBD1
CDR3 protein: CASSTARQGNTEAFF
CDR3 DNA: TGTGCCAGCAGCACCGCCCGACAGGGGAACACTGAAGCTTTCTTT

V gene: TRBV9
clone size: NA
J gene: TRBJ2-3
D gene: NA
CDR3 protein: CASSVDSRTDTQYF
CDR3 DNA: TGTGCCAGCAGCGTGGACAGCCGAACAGATACGCAGTATTTT

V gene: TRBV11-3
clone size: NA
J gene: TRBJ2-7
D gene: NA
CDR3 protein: CASSPDGAAAYEQYF
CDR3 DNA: TGTGCCAGCAGCCCGGATGGGGCGGCCGCCTACGAGCAGTACTTC

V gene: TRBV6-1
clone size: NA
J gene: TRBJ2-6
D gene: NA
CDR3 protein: CASSEPHKPYSSGANVLTF
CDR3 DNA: TGTGCCAGCAGTGAACCCCACAAGCCTTACAGCTCTGGGGCCAACGTCCTGACTTTC

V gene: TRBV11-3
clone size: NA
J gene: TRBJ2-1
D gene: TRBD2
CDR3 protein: CASSPIAGDQEQFF
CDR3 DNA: TGTGCCAGCAGCCCTATAGCGGGGGATCAGGAGCAGTTCTTC

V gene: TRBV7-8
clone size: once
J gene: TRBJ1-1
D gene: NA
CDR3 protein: CALRRNGGGGGTEAFF
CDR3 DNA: TGTGCTCTCAGGAGAAACGGGGGAGGCGGGGGCACTGAAGCTTTCTTT

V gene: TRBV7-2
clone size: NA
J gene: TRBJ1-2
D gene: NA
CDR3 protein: CASSVQGYGYTF
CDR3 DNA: TGTGCCAGCAGCGTACAGGGATATGGCTACACCTTC

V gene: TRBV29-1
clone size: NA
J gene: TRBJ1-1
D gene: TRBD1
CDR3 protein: CSANSLTGITEAFF
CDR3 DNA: TGCAGCGCCAACAGCCTGACAGGGATAACTGAAGCTTTCTTT

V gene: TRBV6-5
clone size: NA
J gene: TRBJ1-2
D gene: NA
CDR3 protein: CASSYTVTPNYGYTF
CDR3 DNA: TGTGCCAGCAGTTACACGGTAACCCCTAACTATGGCTACACCTTC

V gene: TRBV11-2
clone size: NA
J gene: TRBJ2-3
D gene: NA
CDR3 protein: CASSLGHTDTQYF
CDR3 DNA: TGTGCCAGCAGCTTGGGCCACACAGATACGCAGTATTTT

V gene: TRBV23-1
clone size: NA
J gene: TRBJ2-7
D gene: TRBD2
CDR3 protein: CASSSRPGLRTPYEQYF
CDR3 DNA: TGCGCCAGCAGCTCCCGACCGGGACTACGAACCCCATACGAGCAGTACTTC

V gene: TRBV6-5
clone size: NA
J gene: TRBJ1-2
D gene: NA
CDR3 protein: CASSYSGAGNYGYTF
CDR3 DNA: TGTGCCAGCAGTTACTCAGGGGCGGGGAACTATGGCTACACCTTC

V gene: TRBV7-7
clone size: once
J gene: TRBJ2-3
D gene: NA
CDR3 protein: CASSSSISTDTQYF
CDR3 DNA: TGTGCTAGCAGCTCCAGTATTAGCACAGATACGCAGTATTTT

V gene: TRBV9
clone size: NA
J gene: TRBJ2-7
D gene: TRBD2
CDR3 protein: CASSVAPTSGRGGSYEQYF
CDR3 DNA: TGTGCCAGCAGCGTAGCTCCGACTAGCGGGAGGGGTGGGTCCTACGAGCAGTACTTC

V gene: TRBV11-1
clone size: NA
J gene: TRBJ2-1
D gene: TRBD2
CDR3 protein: CASSGTSGSAYEQFF
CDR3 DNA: TGTGCCAGCAGCGGGACTAGCGGGAGTGCCTATGAGCAGTTCTTC

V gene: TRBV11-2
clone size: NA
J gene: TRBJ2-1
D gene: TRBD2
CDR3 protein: CASSLASGRVSNEQFF
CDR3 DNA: TGTGCCAGCAGCTTAGCTAGCGGGAGGGTGTCGAATGAGCAGTTCTTC

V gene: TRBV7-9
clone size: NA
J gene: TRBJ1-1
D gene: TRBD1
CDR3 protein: CASRNIGQGATEAFF
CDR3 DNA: TGTGCCAGCAGAAATATCGGACAGGGGGCCACTGAAGCTTTCTTT

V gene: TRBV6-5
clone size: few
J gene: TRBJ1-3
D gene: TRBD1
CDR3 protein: CASSSLTGEGNTIYF
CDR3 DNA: TGTGCCAGCAGTTCCTTGACAGGGGAGGGAAACACCATATATTTT

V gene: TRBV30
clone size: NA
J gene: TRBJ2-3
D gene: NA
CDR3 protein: CAWRPGWRRRADTQYF
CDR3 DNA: TGTGCCTGGAGACCAGGTTGGCGCAGGAGGGCAGATACGCAGTATTTT

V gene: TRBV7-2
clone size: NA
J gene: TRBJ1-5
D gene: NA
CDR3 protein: CASSLDVGAQPQHF
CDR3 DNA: TGTGCCAGCAGCTTAGACGTAGGGGCCCAGCCCCAGCATTTT

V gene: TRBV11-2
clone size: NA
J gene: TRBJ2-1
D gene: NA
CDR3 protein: CASSLDRLSYNEQFF
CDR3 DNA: TGTGCCAGCAGCCTAGACAGACTCTCCTACAATGAGCAGTTCTTC

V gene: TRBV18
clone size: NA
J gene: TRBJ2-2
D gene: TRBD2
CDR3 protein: CASQKGLAENTGELFF
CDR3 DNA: TGTGCCAGCCAAAAAGGACTAGCGGAAAACACCGGGGAGCTGTTTTTT

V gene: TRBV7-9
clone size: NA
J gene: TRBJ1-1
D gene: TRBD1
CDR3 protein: CASSSRGTGGTEAFF
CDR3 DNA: TGTGCCAGCAGCTCGCGGGGGACAGGGGGCACTGAAGCTTTCTTT

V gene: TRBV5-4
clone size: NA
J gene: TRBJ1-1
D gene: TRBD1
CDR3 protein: CASSQPTGVNTEAFF
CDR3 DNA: TGTGCCAGCAGCCAACCGACAGGGGTGAACACTGAAGCTTTCTTT

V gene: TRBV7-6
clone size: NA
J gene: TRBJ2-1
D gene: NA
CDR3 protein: CASSAGDFNEQFF
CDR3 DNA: TGTGCCAGCAGCGCCGGGGACTTTAATGAGCAGTTCTTC

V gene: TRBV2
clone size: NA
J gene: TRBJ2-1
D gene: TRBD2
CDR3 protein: CASSERLAGGARTYNEQFF
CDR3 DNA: TGTGCCAGCAGTGAACGACTAGCGGGAGGTGCCCGAACCTACAATGAGCAGTTCTTC

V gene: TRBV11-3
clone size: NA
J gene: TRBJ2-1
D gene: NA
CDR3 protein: CASSQHLNEQFF
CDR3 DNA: TGTGCCAGCAGCCAACACCTTAATGAGCAGTTCTTC

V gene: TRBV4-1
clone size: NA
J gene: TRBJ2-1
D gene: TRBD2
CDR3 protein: CASSQEGGLAGVGRYNEQFF
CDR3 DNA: TGCGCCAGCAGCCAAGAAGGAGGACTGGCGGGAGTGGGGCGGTACAATGAGCAGTTCTTC

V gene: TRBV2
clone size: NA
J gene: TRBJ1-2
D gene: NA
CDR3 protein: CAEQGGNGYTF
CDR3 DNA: TGTGCAGAGCAGGGAGGGAATGGCTACACCTTC